A selection of T cell receptor beta chains follows, all from one sample in a study of sequential checkpoint blockade in melanoma. Clones were read by immunoSEQ multiplex PCR, and TCRdb kept only the in-frame ones, dropping some. This sample carries under 2,500 clones, approximately 20% of them seen once, and the ten largest clones take about a sixth. Specimen: tumor tissue (inferred from file names), collected from a patient given nivolumab and ipilimumab in sequence. All receptors derive from a human donor with melanoma. CDR3s include the opening cysteine and the closing phenylalanine or tryptophan. Each record gives: CDR3 protein, CDR3 DNA, J gene, V gene, D gene, clone size. A D gene is named only where the DNA matches it firmly. Clone size is not always given. Where it is, it says once, few, many or a class for expanded clones.

CDR3: CASSLVPSSYEQYF; DNA: TGTGCCAGCAGCTTAGTCCCCAGCTCCTACGAGCAGTACTTC; J: TRBJ2-7; V: TRBV11-3; D: -; size: few
CDR3: CAWRQDSSRRTEAFF; DNA: TGTGCCTGGAGACAAGACAGTTCCAGGAGGACTGAAGCTTTCTTT; J: TRBJ1-1; V: TRBV30; D: -; size: few
CDR3: CASSSPQGRSSYEQYF; DNA: TGTGCCAGCAGCTCCCCACAGGGGCGATCTTCCTACGAGCAGTACTTC; J: TRBJ2-7; V: TRBV11-3; D: TRBD1; size: many
CDR3: CASSGRQGRLSTDTQYF; DNA: TGTGCCAGCAGTGGTCGACAGGGAAGATTGAGTACAGATACGCAGTATTTT; J: TRBJ2-3; V: TRBV6-8; D: TRBD1; size: -
CDR3: CASSLTAGTTEAFF; DNA: TGTGCCAGCAGCTTAACGGCGGGGACCACTGAAGCTTTCTTT; J: TRBJ1-1; V: TRBV11-3; D: -; size: medium-sized
CDR3: CASSPRTEEAFF; DNA: TGTGCCAGCTCACCTCGGACCGAGGAAGCTTTCTTT; J: TRBJ1-1; V: TRBV18; D: -; size: few
CDR3: CASSPGQGSDGYTF; DNA: TGTGCCAGCAGCCCAGGACAGGGTTCGGATGGCTACACCTTC; J: TRBJ1-2; V: TRBV11-3; D: TRBD1; size: many
CDR3: CASSSWGDHTGELFF; DNA: TGCGCCAGCAGCTCCTGGGGGGACCACACCGGGGAGCTGTTTTTT; J: TRBJ2-2; V: TRBV5-1; D: -; size: once
CDR3: CASSYSQTGTGLSGYTF; DNA: TGTGCCAGCAGTTACTCGCAGACCGGGACAGGGCTGAGCGGCTACACCTTC; J: TRBJ1-2; V: TRBV6-8; D: TRBD1; size: medium-sized
CDR3: CASTDRDYGYTF; DNA: TGTGCCAGTACAGACAGGGACTATGGCTACACCTTC; J: TRBJ1-2; V: TRBV19; D: TRBD1; size: -
CDR3: CASSLRASGANVLTF; DNA: TGTGCCAGCAGCTTAAGGGCCTCTGGGGCCAACGTCCTGACTTTC; J: TRBJ2-6; V: TRBV11-3; D: -; size: few
CDR3: CASSYNGNSPLHF; DNA: TGTGCCAGCAGTTACAATGGTAATTCACCCCTCCACTTT; J: TRBJ1-6; V: TRBV6-8; D: -; size: medium-sized
CDR3: CASSLVGTSGQETQYF; DNA: TGTGCCAGCAGCTTAGTTGGGACTAGCGGACAAGAGACCCAGTACTTC; J: TRBJ2-5; V: TRBV11-3; D: TRBD2; size: -
CDR3: CASIWTGDSNQPQHF; DNA: TGTGCCAGCATTTGGACAGGCGATAGCAATCAGCCCCAGCATTTT; J: TRBJ1-5; V: TRBV6-8; D: TRBD1; size: -
CDR3: CATSNRGLTDTQYF; DNA: TGCGCCACCTCGAACAGGGGTTTGACAGATACGCAGTATTTT; J: TRBJ2-3; V: TRBV10-2; D: TRBD1; size: few
CDR3: CSVEVLAGFSYNEQFF; DNA: TGCAGCGTTGAAGTATTGGCGGGTTTCTCCTACAATGAGCAGTTCTTC; J: TRBJ2-1; V: TRBV29-1; D: -; size: -
CDR3: CASTKTGEENQPQHF; DNA: TGTGCCAGCACTAAGACAGGGGAGGAGAATCAGCCCCAGCATTTT; J: TRBJ1-5; V: TRBV6-8; D: TRBD1; size: -
CDR3: CASSRSGQGQATNEKLFF; DNA: TGTGCCAGCAGTAGATCGGGACAGGGTCAGGCAACTAATGAAAAACTGTTTTTT; J: TRBJ1-4; V: TRBV11-3; D: TRBD1; size: medium-sized
CDR3: CASSIEDGYEQYF; DNA: TGTGCCAGTAGTATAGAGGACGGCTACGAGCAGTACTTC; J: TRBJ2-7; V: TRBV19; D: -; size: -
CDR3: CASSRGVAGGTQYF; DNA: TGTGCCAGCAGCCGCGGGGTAGCGGGAGGAACCCAGTACTTC; J: TRBJ2-5; V: TRBV11-3; D: TRBD2; size: few
CDR3: CASSLGGLPTDTQYF; DNA: TGTGCCAGCAGCTTGGGAGGTCTGCCCACAGATACGCAGTATTTT; J: TRBJ2-3; V: TRBV11-3; D: -; size: medium-sized
CDR3: CASSEGNRAVEKLFF; DNA: TGTGCCAGCAGTGAAGGGAACAGAGCAGTTGAAAAACTGTTTTTT; J: TRBJ1-4; V: TRBV6-1; D: -; size: -
CDR3: CASSDTTPTEAFF; DNA: TGTGCCAGTAGTGACACAACCCCCACTGAAGCTTTCTTT; J: TRBJ1-1; V: TRBV19; D: -; size: -
CDR3: CASSLPEMENTEAFF; DNA: TGTGCCAGCAGCCTCCCTGAAATGGAGAACACTGAAGCTTTCTTT; J: TRBJ1-1; V: TRBV11-3; D: -; size: large
CDR3: CASSQDRGAGTEAFF; DNA: TGCGCCAGCAGCCAAGATCGGGGGGCTGGGACTGAAGCTTTCTTT; J: TRBJ1-1; V: TRBV4-1; D: -; size: few
CDR3: CASTWGGSNQPQHF; DNA: TGTGCCAGCACCTGGGGGGGTTCCAATCAGCCCCAGCATTTT; J: TRBJ1-5; V: TRBV28; D: -; size: medium-sized
CDR3: CATSSGRTSATYNEQFF; DNA: TGTGCCACCAGCAGCGGAAGGACTAGCGCTACGTACAATGAGCAGTTCTTC; J: TRBJ2-1; V: TRBV15; D: TRBD2; size: -
CDR3: CASTGGGGQPQHF; DNA: TGTGCTAGTACCGGGGGGGGAGGTCAGCCCCAGCATTTT; J: TRBJ1-5; V: TRBV12-5; D: -; size: -
CDR3: CASSYAVGGQPQHF; DNA: TGTGCCAGCAGTTACGCGGTAGGGGGTCAGCCCCAGCATTTT; J: TRBJ1-5; V: TRBV6-8; D: -; size: few
CDR3: CASSLDSGGVTEAFF; DNA: TGCGCCAGCAGCTTAGATTCAGGGGGTGTCACTGAAGCTTTCTTT; J: TRBJ1-1; V: TRBV5-1; D: TRBD1; size: -
CDR3: CASSYSGAGVNQPQHF; DNA: TGTGCCAGCAGTTACTCTGGGGCAGGGGTCAATCAGCCCCAGCATTTT; J: TRBJ1-5; V: TRBV6-8; D: -; size: -